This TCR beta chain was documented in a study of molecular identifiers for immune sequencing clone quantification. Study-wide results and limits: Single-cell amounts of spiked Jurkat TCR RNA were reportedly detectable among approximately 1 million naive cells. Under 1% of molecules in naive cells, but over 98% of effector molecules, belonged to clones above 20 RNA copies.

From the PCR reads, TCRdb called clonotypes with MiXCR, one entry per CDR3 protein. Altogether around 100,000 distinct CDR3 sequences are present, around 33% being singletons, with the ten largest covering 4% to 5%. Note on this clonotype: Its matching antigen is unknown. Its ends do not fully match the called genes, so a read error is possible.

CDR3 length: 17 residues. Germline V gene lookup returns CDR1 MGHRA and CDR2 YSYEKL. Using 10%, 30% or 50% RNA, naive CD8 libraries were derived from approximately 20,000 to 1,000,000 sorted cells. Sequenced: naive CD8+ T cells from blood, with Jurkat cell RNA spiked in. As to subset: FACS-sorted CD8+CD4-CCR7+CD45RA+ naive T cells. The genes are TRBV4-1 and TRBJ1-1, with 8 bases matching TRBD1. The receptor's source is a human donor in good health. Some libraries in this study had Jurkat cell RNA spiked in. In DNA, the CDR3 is TGCGCCAGCAGCCAAGATCCGCCAGGGGGCTGGAACACTGCAGCTTTCTTT. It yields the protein CASSQDPPGGWNTAAFF.